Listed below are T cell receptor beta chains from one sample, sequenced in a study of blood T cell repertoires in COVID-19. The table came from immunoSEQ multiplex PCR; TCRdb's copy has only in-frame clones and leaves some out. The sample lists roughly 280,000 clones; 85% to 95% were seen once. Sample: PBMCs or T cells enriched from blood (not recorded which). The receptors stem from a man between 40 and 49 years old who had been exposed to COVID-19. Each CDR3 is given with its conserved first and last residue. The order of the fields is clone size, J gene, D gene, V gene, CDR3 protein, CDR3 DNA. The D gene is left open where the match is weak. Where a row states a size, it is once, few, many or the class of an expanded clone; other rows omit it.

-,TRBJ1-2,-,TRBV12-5,CASGPPGILLNYGYTF,TGTGCTAGTGGACCGCCAGGGATCCTCCTTAACTATGGCTACACCTTC
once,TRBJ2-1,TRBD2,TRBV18,CASSPVRLAGGYNEQFF,TGTGCCAGCTCACCAGTTCGGCTAGCGGGAGGGTACAATGAGCAGTTCTTC
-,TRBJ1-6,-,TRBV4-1,CASSTYNSPLHF,TGCGCCAGCAGCACCTACAATTCACCCCTCCACTTT
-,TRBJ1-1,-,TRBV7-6,CASSLAVRGTEAFF,TGTGCCAGCAGCTTAGCTGTCAGGGGTACTGAAGCTTTCTTT
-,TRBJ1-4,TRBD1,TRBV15,CATGTGLPREKLFF,TGTGCCACCGGGACAGGACTCCCTAGGGAAAAACTGTTTTTT
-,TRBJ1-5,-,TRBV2,CASSEAMSNQPQHF,TGTGCCAGCAGTGAAGCCATGAGCAATCAGCCCCAGCATTTT
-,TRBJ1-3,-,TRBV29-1,CSVERSGNTIYF,TGCAGCGTGGAACGCTCTGGAAACACCATATATTTT
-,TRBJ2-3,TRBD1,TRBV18,CASSAGQGIAQYF,TGTGCCAGCTCAGCGGGACAGGGGATCGCGCAGTATTTT
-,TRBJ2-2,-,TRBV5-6,CASSLGTNTGELFF,TGTGCCAGCAGCTTGGGGACAAACACCGGGGAGCTGTTTTTT
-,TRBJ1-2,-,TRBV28,CAIDRRDKRLGYTF,TGTGCCATCGACCGTCGGGACAAGAGGCTTGGCTACACCTTC
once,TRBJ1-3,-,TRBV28,CASSFRGRGGNTIYF,TGTGCCAGCAGTTTCCGCGGCCGAGGGGGAAACACCATATATTTT
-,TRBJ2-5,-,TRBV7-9,CASSLGARETQYF,TGTGCCAGCAGCTTAGGTGCGCGGGAGACCCAGTACTTC
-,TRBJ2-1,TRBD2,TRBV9,CASSVGLAVYNEQFF,TGTGCCAGCAGCGTAGGGCTAGCGGTCTACAATGAGCAGTTCTTC
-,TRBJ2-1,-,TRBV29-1,CSVGGFPGSSYNEQFF,TGCAGCGTTGGGGGTTTTCCGGGGAGCTCCTACAATGAGCAGTTCTTC
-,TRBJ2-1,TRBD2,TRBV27,CASSLKGLAGGINYNEQFF,TGTGCCAGCAGTCTAAAGGGACTAGCGGGAGGAATTAACTACAATGAGCAGTTCTTC
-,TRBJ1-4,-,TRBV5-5,CASSRMREKLFF,TGTGCCAGCAGCCGGATGAGGGAAAAACTGTTTTTT
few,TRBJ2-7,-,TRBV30,CAWRKPGGPYEQYF,TGTGCCTGGAGGAAGCCAGGTGGGCCCTACGAGCAGTACTTC
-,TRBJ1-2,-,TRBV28,CASSSPSAGYGYTF,TGTGCCAGCAGTTCCCCGAGCGCGGGCTATGGCTACACCTTC
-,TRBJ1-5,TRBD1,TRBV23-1,CASSQSRPGQGDSNQPQHF,TGCGCCAGCAGTCAATCACGCCCAGGACAGGGCGATAGCAATCAGCCCCAGCATTTT
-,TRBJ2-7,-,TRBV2,CASRFGQDSYEQYF,TGTGCCAGCAGATTTGGCCAGGATTCCTACGAGCAGTACTTC
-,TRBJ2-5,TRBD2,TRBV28,CASSTGLAGYETQYF,TGTGCCAGCAGTACCGGACTAGCGGGATATGAGACCCAGTACTTC
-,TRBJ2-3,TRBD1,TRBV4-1,CASSQGIGTGLTDTQYF,TGCGCCAGCAGCCAGGGGATCGGGACAGGTCTCACAGATACGCAGTATTTT
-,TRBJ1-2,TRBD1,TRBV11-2,CASSPYSTGGYGYTF,TGTGCCAGCAGCCCCTACAGTACAGGGGGCTATGGCTACACCTTC
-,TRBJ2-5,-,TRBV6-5,CASSTKETQYF,TGTGCCAGCAGTACAAAAGAGACCCAGTACTTC
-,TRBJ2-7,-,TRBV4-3,CASSLGTGPPYEQYF,TGCGCCAGCAGCCTTGGAACAGGTCCTCCCTACGAGCAGTACTTC